The 11 T cell receptor beta chains given below trace back to one sample, sequenced in a study of blood T cell repertoires in COVID-19. Assay used: immunoSEQ multiplex PCR; TCRdb lists only in-frame clones, some missing. Among hundreds of thousands of clones listed, around 82% were seen once. Sequenced sample: peripheral blood. The origin of the receptors is a woman between 40 and 50 years old with active or convalescent COVID-19.

The chain combines TRBV2 with TRBJ1-3; D ambiguous. V lost 7 bases and J 3 bases, leaving 13 bases between the germline ends. Germline values: CDR1 SNHLY, CDR2 FYNNEI. This CDR3 has 14 amino acids. The CDR3 DNA sequence: TGTGCCAGCACTCAGACGGGGATTGGAAACACCATATATTTT. It specifies CASTQTGIGNTIYF.

This clone was seen a single time. The chain uses TRBV30 and TRBJ2-3; 7 nucleotides align to TRBD2. CDR3 length equals 14 residues. With 5 bases clipped from V and 1 base from J, the junction kept 6 bases outside the gene matches. In germline, CDR1 is GTSNPN, CDR2 SVGIG (reference sequence). The CDR3 DNA sequence: TGTGCCTGGGAGCGGGGACCGGGCACAGATACGCAGTATTTT. Its protein product is CAWERGPGTDTQYF.

V usage is TRBV5-1 and J usage is TRBJ2-4; D is ambiguous. V lost 3 bases, J lost 9 bases, and 22 bases lay in between. Per germline, CDR1 SGHRS and CDR2 YFSETQ. The CDR3 contains 16 residues. Here the CDR3 DNA reads TGCGCCAGCAGCTCTTTGACTTCACCGTCCGGCGGCATTCAGTACTTC. Its protein is CASSSLTSPSGGIQYF. Combining the CDR3 with reference TRBV5-1 and TRBJ2-4 gives the whole variable domain KAGVTQTPRYLIKTRGQQVTLSCSPISGHRSVSWYQQTPGQGLQFLFEYFSETQRNKGNFPGRFSGRQFSNSRSEMNVSTLELGDSALYLCASSSLTSPSGGIQYFGAGTRLSVL.

This chain uses TRBV27 with TRBJ2-1; the D gene is possibly TRBD1 (5 bases). From germline, CDR1 is MNHEY and CDR2 SMNVEV (reference sequence). The CDR3 is made up of 12 amino acids. Deletions cut 7 bases from V and 10 bases from J, with 14 bases between. The CDR3 region has the DNA TGTGCCAGCAAAGGCAGGGCGAACGAGCAGTTCTTC. Translating it yields CASKGRANEQFF.

The chain has TRBV11-2 and TRBJ1-5; 7 nucleotides line up with TRBD1. The germline V gene has CDR1 SGHAT and CDR2 FQNNGV. J lost 3 bases, V lost 2 bases, and 7 bases had no gene match. The CDR3 totals 16 residues. The CDR3 loop is CASSLTTGWDNQPQHF. The DNA for the CDR3 is TGTGCCAGCAGCTTAACGACAGGGTGGGACAATCAGCCCCAGCATTTT.

The chain is built from TRBV19 and TRBJ1-1; TRBD1 might be the D (6 bases). This CDR3 has 15 amino acids. Looked up from germline, CDR1 is LNHDA and CDR2 is SQIVND (reference sequence). Trimming took off 3 bases at V and 3 bases at J, with 14 bases between the two ends. CDR3 sequence reads: CASSISGTLYTEAFF. The DNA for the CDR3 is TGTGCCAGTAGTATTAGTGGGACACTATACACTGAAGCTTTCTTT.

This clone has a handful of counts. The chain's CDR3 is CASSPTVGGGNTIYF. CDR3 DNA sequence: TGTGCCAGCAGCCCTACAGTGGGAGGTGGAAACACCATATATTTT. This rearrangement joins TRBV9 to TRBJ1-3; no firm D call. Germline V lookup: CDR1 SGDLS, CDR2 YYNGEE. V was pared by 4 bases and J by 3 bases, with 14 bases between. This CDR3 region has 15 residues.

The chain employs TRBV21-1 and TRBJ2-2; no DNA check was done on the table's D call, TRBD2. TRBV21-1 is a recognized pseudogene. CDR3 length equals 15 residues. The CDR3 loop reads CASPSSGRVPGELFF. Here the CDR3 DNA reads TGTGCCAGCCCGTCTAGCGGGAGGGTTCCCGGGGAGCTGTTTTTT.

The chain employs TRBV27 and TRBJ2-7; 9 nucleotides agree with TRBD1. The CDR3 is 15 residues long. Germline V CDR1 and CDR2: MNHEY, SMNVEV (reference sequence). V was pared by 6 bases and J by 9 bases, with 15 bases of the junction left unmatched. CDR3 sequence: CASSLTWDRETGQYF. The CDR3 DNA follows: TGTGCCAGCAGCTTGACCTGGGACAGGGAAACTGGGCAGTACTTC.

The rearrangement links TRBV4-2 to TRBJ2-5, with D possibly matching TRBD2 (6 bases). CDR1 is LGHNA and CDR2 is YNFKEQ in the germline V gene. The length of the CDR3 is 16 residues. The germline V and J ends were trimmed by 2 bases and 1 base, with 14 bases remaining between them. As DNA, the CDR3 is TGTGCCAGCAGCCAAAAGGCACGGGACTTCCAAGAGACCCAGTACTTC. Translated: CASSQKARDFQETQYF.

The gene calls are TRBV2 and TRBJ1-4; 10 bases match TRBD1. The CDR3 sequence is 15 residues long. Trimming cost V 6 bases and J 8 bases; bases outside gene matches: 9. CDR1 is SNHLY, CDR2 FYNNEI, per germline. The CDR3 loop is CASRTTGTGEEKLFF. The CDR3 DNA is TGTGCCAGCAGGACAACCGGGACAGGGGAGGAAAAACTGTTTTTT.